The 18 T cell receptor beta chains in this list originate from one sample, sequenced in a study of identical twins. TCRdb used MiXCR to reprocess the 5' RACE reads, holding one entry per CDR3 protein. Among some 1,600,000 distinct CDR3 sequences listed, about 31% were seen once. The sequenced material came from cord blood. These receptors all stem from a newborn girl in good health.

This chain joins TRBV12-3 or TRBV12-4 and TRBJ2-5, with D perhaps TRBD1 (6 bases). The CDR3 loop spans 18 amino acids. V was shortened by 3 bases and J by 2 bases, with 22 bases between the two germline ends. The CDR3 loop is CASSLIFRDRKRQETQYF. The CDR3 bases are TGTGCCAGCAGTTTGATATTTCGAGACAGGAAAAGACAAGAGACCCAGTACTTC.

The chain uses TRBV5-1 and TRBJ2-1, with D perhaps TRBD1 (6 bases). Germline CDR1 reads SGHRS; CDR2 reads YFSETQ. The CDR3 spans 14 residues. The V end was cut by 5 bases, the J end by 5 bases, with 14 bases between. CDR3 loop: CASSWTESHNEQFF. DNA for the CDR3: TGCGCCAGCAGTTGGACAGAGAGTCACAATGAGCAGTTCTTC.

This clonotype occurred a few times. The chain carries TRBV27 and TRBJ2-7, with D possibly TRBD2 on 6 matching bases. This CDR3 has 15 amino acids. The V end was cut by 3 bases, the J end by 0 bases, with 12 bases between. From germline, CDR1 is MNHEY and CDR2 SMNVEV (reference sequence). The CDR3: CASSFWDSSSYEQYF. The CDR3 DNA reads TGTGCCAGCAGTTTTTGGGACTCCTCCTCCTACGAGCAGTACTTC.

The gene calls are TRBV18 and TRBJ2-1; possibly TRBD1 for D (6 bases). Looked up from germline, CDR1 is KGHSH and CDR2 is LQKENI. V shed 2 bases and J shed 13 bases, with 24 bases lying between them. There are 16 residues in the CDR3. CDR3 nucleotide sequence: TGTGCCAGCTCACCAGGTCCAAAGGTGTACAGGGAGACCCAGTTCTTC. Translation: CASSPGPKVYRETQFF.

This clonotype has only a few counts. The chain couples TRBV20-1 to TRBJ1-2; 10 bases line up with TRBD1. Looked up from germline, CDR1 is DFQATT and CDR2 is SNEGSKA (reference sequence). The CDR3 sequence is 16 residues long. Germline trimming cut 0 bases from V and 2 bases from J; bases unmatched to any gene: 6. This CDR3 reads CSARDRDRGPNYGYTF. CDR3 nucleotide sequence: TGCAGTGCTAGAGACCGGGACAGGGGTCCAAACTATGGCTACACCTTC.

This clonotype came up a few times. The chain joins TRBV3-1 to TRBJ2-3; TRBD1 matches at 7 bases. V was clipped by 2 bases and J by 2 bases; unmatched bases: 4. Germline values: CDR1 LGHDT, CDR2 YNNKEL (reference sequence). The CDR3 sequence is 15 residues long. The CDR3 loop reads CASSQPGGTTDTQYF. CDR3 sequence (DNA): TGTGCCAGCAGCCAACCAGGGGGAACCACAGATACGCAGTATTTT.

With regard to this clonotype: The junction differs from germline at one of its ends, possibly a read error. The DNA of the CDR3 is TGTGCCAGCAGACAAACGACACTACATAATTCACCCCTCAACTTT. Its protein is CASRQTTLHNSPLNF. The rearrangement joins TRBV27 to TRBJ1-6, with D hard to call. CDR3 size: 15 residues. Germline V gives CDR1 MNHEY, CDR2 SMNVEV (reference sequence).

On this clonotype itself: A much bigger clone sits one base away, suggesting this may be a read error. The J gene is TRBJ2-1, the V gene TRBV15, with D hard to call. The assigned J gene may be wrong: the sequence end matches TRBJ2-7 better. Germline CDR1 reads LNHNV; CDR2 reads YYDKDF (reference sequence). The CDR3 spans 15 residues. CDR3 sequence (DNA): TGTGCCACCAGAGGGTCTCAGGAATACTACAATGAGCAGTACTTC. Protein sequence: CATRGSQEYYNEQYF.

This clonotype showed up just a few times. A single base separates this from a much larger clone, so it may be a read error. This chain uses TRBV2 with TRBJ2-3, with D unresolved. Germline loops: CDR1 SNHLY, CDR2 FYNNEI. This CDR3 spans 12 amino acids. The CDR3 here is CASRGYTDTRYF. CDR3 in DNA: TGTGCCAGCAGGGGGTACACAGATACGCGGTATTTT. The variable domain in full, completed from reference TRBV2 and TRBJ2-3, reads EPEVTQTPSHQVTQMGQEVILRCVPISNHLYFYWYRQILGQKVEFLVSFYNNEISEKSEIFDDQFSVERPDGSNFTLKIRSTKLEDSAMYFCASRGYTDTRYFGPGTRLTVL.

Here the CDR3 reads CASSQEWGGTEAFF. As DNA, the CDR3 is TGTGCCAGCAGCCAAGAATGGGGGGGAACTGAAGCTTTCTTT. The chain links TRBV3-1 to TRBJ1-1, with TRBD1 as a possible D gene (5 bases). There are 14 residues in the CDR3. CDR1 LGHDT and CDR2 YNNKEL come from the germline V gene (reference sequence). Trimming removed 0 bases at V and 5 bases at J, with 10 bases between.

This clonotype was found a few times. The chain joins TRBV9 to TRBJ1-4; D ambiguous. V was cut by 5 bases and J by 0 bases, with 11 bases left in between. The V gene's germline CDR1 is SGDLS and CDR2 YYNGEE. CDR3 size: 15 residues. This CDR3 reads CASSRGVATNEKLFF. The CDR3 bases are TGTGCCAGCAGTCGTGGGGTTGCAACTAATGAAAAACTGTTTTTT.

This clonotype was observed many times. The rearrangement uses TRBV29-1 and TRBJ2-5, with D perhaps assigned TRBD1 or TRBD2 (6 bases each). Germline V gene sequence: CDR1 SQVTM, CDR2 ANQGSEA. The CDR3 spans 12 residues. Trimming stripped 4 bases from V and 5 bases from J, with 11 bases between. CDR3 sequence: CSVAGGGETQYF. CDR3 sequence (DNA): TGCAGCGTTGCAGGAGGGGGGGAGACCCAGTACTTC.

This clonotype has a handful of counts. The J gene is TRBJ1-1, the V gene TRBV28, with D possibly matching TRBD1 (5 bases). The germline V gene encodes CDR1 MDHEN and CDR2 SYDVKM. Trimming left V 6 bases short and J 7 bases short, with 9 bases between. This CDR3 is 11 amino acids long. The CDR3 sequence is CASRRQFEAFF. The CDR3 DNA reads as TGTGCCAGCAGACGACAGTTTGAAGCTTTCTTT.

This clonotype was observed a handful of times. The J gene is TRBJ2-7, the V gene TRBV20-1; 9 nucleotides align to TRBD1. The CDR3 consists of 13 residues. Germline CDR1 DFQATT, CDR2 SNEGSKA (reference sequence). V trimming: 4 bases; J trimming: 2 bases; junction bases outside the gene matches: 3. CDR3 bases: TGCAGTGCTACCGGGACAGGGACCTACGAGCAGTACTTC. Translation gives CSATGTGTYEQYF.

This clonotype was detected many times. This chain links TRBV6-5 with TRBJ2-1; TRBD1 is a possible D gene (5 bases). The CDR3 covers 14 residues. Trimming shortened V by 0 bases and J by 8 bases, and 11 bases separated the two germline ends. Germline CDR1 MNHEY, CDR2 SVGAGI. The CDR3: CASSYSGWGYEQFF. The CDR3 coding sequence is TGTGCCAGCAGTTACTCGGGCTGGGGCTATGAGCAGTTCTTC.

This clonotype has only a few counts. The chain recombines TRBV9 with TRBJ1-2; TRBD1 aligns across 8 bases. V lost 3 bases to trimming and J lost 8 bases; unmatched junction nucleotides: 12. This CDR3 comprises 15 residues. The germline CDR1 and CDR2 sequences are SGDLS and YYNGEE. In DNA form, the CDR3 reads TGTGCCAGCAGCGCCAGAGGACAGGGACAACGGGGCTACACCTTC. This gives the protein CASSARGQGQRGYTF.

The chain is built from TRBV27 and TRBJ2-1; weak D call: TRBD2 (6 bases). In germline, CDR1 is MNHEY, CDR2 SMNVEV (reference sequence). Trimming removed 3 bases at V and 0 bases at J, with 18 bases between. This CDR3 comprises 18 residues. The DNA for the CDR3 is TGTGCCAGCAGTTTGCGGCTCATAGCGGCTTTCTCCTACAATGAGCAGTTCTTC. It specifies CASSLRLIAAFSYNEQFF.

V is TRBV25-1 and J is TRBJ1-6; D unclear. The CDR3 sequence is 15 residues long. Germline assignment: CDR1 MGHDK and CDR2 SYGVNS. The V end was cut by 1 base, the J end by 5 bases, with 9 bases between. Here the CDR3 DNA reads TGTGCCAGCAGTGAATGGGTCCTAGATAATTCACCCCTCCACTTT. Protein: CASSEWVLDNSPLHF.